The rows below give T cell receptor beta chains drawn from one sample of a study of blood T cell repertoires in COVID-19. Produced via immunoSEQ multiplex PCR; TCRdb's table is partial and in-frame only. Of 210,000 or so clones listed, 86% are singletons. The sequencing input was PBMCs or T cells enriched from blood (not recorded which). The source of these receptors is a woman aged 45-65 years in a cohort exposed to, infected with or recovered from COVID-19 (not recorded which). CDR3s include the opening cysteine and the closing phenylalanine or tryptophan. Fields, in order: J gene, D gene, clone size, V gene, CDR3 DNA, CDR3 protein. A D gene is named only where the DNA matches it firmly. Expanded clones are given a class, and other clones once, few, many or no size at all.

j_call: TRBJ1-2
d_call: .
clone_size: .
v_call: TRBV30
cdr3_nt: TGTGCCTGGATGAATCGGGGGGCTCTTAACTATGGCTACACCTTC
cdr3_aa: CAWMNRGALNYGYTF

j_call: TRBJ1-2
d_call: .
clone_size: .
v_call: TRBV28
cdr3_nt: TGTGCCAGCAGTCAGATAAGCTATGGCTACACCTTC
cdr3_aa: CASSQISYGYTF

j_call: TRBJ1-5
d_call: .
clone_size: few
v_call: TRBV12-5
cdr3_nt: TGTGCTTCACTTAGGCAGGGGAGAGGCAATCAGCCCCAGCATTTT
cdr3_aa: CASLRQGRGNQPQHF

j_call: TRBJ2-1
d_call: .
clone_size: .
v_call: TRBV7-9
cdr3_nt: TGTGCCAGCAGCTTAGCGGAGAGCTCCTACAATGAGCAGTTCTTC
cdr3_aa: CASSLAESSYNEQFF

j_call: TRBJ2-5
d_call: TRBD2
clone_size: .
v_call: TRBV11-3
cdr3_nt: TGTGCCAGCAGCTTAACTTGGCTAGCGGGGGGGATCGCACAAGAGACCCAGTACTTC
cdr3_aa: CASSLTWLAGGIAQETQYF

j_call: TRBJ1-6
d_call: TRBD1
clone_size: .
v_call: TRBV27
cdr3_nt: TGTGCCAGCACGTGGGACAGCAGTTCGGCCCTCCACTTT
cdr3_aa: CASTWDSSSALHF

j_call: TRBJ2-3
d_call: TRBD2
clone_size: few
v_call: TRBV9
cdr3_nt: TGTGCCAGCAGCGTTAGCGGGGGCGGCGCAGATACGCAGTATTTT
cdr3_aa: CASSVSGGGADTQYF

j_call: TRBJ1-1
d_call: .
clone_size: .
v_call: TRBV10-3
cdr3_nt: TGTGCCATCAGTAGTACAGGCCAGGGCACTGAAGCTTTCTTT
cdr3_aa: CAISSTGQGTEAFF

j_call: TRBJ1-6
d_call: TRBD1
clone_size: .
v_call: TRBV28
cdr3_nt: TGTGCCAGCAGCCTCAGGGGGCCCTATAATTCACCCCTCCACTTT
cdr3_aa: CASSLRGPYNSPLHF

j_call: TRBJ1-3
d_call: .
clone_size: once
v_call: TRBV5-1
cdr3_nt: TGCGCCAGCAACCCCGGGGCTGGAAACACCATATATTTT
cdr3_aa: CASNPGAGNTIYF